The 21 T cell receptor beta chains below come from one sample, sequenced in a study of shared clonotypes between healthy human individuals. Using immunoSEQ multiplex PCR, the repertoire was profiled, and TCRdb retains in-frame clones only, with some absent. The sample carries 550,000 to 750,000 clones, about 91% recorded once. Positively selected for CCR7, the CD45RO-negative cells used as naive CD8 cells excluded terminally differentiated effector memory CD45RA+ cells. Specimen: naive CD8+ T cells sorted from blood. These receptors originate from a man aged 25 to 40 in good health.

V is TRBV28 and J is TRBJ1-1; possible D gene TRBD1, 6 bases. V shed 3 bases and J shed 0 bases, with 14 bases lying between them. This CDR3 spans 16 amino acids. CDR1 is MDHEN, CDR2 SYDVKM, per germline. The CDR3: CASSLLGGAMNTEAFF. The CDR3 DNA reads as TGTGCCAGCAGTTTGTTGGGGGGCGCGATGAACACTGAAGCTTTCTTT.

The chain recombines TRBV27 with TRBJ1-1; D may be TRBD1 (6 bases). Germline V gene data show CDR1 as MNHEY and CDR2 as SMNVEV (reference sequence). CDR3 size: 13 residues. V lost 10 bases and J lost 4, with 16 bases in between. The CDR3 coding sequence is TGTGCCACTTCGCGGGGGGCCGGCACTGAAGCTTTCTTT. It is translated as CATSRGAGTEAFF.

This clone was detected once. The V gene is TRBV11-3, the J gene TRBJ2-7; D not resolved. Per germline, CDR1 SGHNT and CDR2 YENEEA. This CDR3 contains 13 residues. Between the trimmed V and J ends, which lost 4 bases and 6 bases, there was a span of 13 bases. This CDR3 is CASSSSPSLEQYF. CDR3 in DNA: TGTGCCAGCAGCTCGTCCCCCTCGCTCGAGCAGTACTTC.

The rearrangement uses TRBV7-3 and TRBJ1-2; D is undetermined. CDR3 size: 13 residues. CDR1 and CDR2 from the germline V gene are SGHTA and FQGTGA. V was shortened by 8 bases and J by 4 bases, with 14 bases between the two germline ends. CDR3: CASAPGVGYGYTF. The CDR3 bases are TGTGCCAGCGCTCCGGGTGTGGGCTATGGCTACACCTTC.

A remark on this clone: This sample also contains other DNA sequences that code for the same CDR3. CDR3 bases: TGTGCCAGCAGCTTGGAGAGAAATGAGCAGTTCTTC. Translating it yields CASSLERNEQFF. The chain joins TRBV7-9 to TRBJ2-1, with D unresolved. In germline, CDR1 is SEHNR, CDR2 FQNEAQ (reference sequence). Trimming removed 3 bases from V and 7 bases from J, with 7 bases in between. The CDR3 is 12 residues long.

DNA for the CDR3: TGTGCCAGCAGTACCCAATACGACAATGAGCAGTTCTTC. It encodes CASSTQYDNEQFF. The genes are TRBV6-5 and TRBJ2-1; D not resolved. The CDR3 has 13 amino acids. Germline assignment: CDR1 MNHEY and CDR2 SVGAGI. Trimming pared 5 bases from V and 5 bases from J, leaving 10 bases between.

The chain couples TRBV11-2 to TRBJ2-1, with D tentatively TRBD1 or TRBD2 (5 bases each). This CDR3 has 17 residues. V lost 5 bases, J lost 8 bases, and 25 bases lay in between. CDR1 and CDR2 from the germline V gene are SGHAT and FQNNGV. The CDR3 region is CASSRQFRAVGGDEQFF. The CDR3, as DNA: TGTGCCAGCAGCCGACAGTTCCGGGCAGTTGGAGGCGATGAGCAGTTCTTC.

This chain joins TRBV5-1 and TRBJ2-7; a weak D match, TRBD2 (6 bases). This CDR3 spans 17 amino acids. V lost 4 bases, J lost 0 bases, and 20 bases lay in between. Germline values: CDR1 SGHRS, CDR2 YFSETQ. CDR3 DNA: TGCGCCAGCAGCGTGGGAGGAACGGGCGGCAGCTCCTACGAGCAGTACTTC. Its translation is CASSVGGTGGSSYEQYF.

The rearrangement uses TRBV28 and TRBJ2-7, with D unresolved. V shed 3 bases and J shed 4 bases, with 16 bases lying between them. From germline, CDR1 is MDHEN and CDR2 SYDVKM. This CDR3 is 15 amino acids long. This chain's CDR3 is CASSFGSQAPYEQYF. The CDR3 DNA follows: TGTGCCAGCAGTTTTGGTAGCCAGGCCCCATACGAGCAGTACTTC. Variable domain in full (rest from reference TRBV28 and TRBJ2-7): DVKVTQSSRYLVKRTGEKVFLECVQDMDHENMFWYRQDPGLGLRLIYFSYDVKMKEKGDIPEGYSVSREKKERFSLILESASTNQTSMYLCASSFGSQAPYEQYFGPGTRLTVT.

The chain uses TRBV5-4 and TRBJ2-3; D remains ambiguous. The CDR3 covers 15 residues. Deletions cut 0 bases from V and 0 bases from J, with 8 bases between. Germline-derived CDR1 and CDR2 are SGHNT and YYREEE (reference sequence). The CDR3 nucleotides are TGTGCCAGCAGCTTGGAGTTCAGGAGCACAGATACGCAGTATTTT. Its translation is CASSLEFRSTDTQYF.

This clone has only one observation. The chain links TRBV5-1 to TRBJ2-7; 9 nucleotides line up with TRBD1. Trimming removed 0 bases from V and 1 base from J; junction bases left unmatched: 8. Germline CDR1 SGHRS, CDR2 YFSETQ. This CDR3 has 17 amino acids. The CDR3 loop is CASSLAPGQGPSYEQYF. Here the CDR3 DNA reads TGCGCCAGCAGCTTGGCCCCAGGACAGGGGCCTTCCTACGAGCAGTACTTC.

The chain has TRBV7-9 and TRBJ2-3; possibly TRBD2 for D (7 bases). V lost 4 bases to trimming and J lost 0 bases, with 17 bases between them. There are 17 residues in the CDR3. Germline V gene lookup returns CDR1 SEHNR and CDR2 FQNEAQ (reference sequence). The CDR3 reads CASSSLTGGSSTDTQYF. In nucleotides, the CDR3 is TGTGCCAGCAGCTCCCTCACGGGGGGCAGTAGCACAGATACGCAGTATTTT. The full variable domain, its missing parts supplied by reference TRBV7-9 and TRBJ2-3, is DTGVSQNPRHKITKRGQNVTFRCDPISEHNRLYWYRQTLGQGPEFLTYFQNEAQLEKSRLLSDRFSAERPKGSFSTLEIQRTEQGDSAMYLCASSSLTGGSSTDTQYFGPGTRLTVL.

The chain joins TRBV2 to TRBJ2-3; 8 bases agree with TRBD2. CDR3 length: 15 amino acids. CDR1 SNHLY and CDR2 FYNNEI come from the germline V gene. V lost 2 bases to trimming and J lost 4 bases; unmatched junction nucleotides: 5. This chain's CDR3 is CASSELAGLADTQYF. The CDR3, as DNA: TGTGCCAGCAGTGAACTAGCGGGTCTCGCAGATACGCAGTATTTT.

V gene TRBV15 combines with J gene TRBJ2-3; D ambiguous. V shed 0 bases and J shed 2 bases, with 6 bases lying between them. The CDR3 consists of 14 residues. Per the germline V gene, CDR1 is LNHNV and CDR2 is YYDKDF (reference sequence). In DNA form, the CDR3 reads TGTGCCACCAGCAGAGATCACTTCACAGATACGCAGTATTTT. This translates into CATSRDHFTDTQYF. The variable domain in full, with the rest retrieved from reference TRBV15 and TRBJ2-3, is DAMVIQNPRYQVTQFGKPVTLSCSQTLNHNVMYWYQQKSSQAPKLLFHYYDKDFNNEADTPDNFQSRRPNTSFCFLDIRSPGLGDTAMYLCATSRDHFTDTQYFGPGTRLTVL.

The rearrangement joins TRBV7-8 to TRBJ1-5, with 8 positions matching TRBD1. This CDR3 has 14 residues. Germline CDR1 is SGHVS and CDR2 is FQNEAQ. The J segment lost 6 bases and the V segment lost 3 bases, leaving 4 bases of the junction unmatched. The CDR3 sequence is CASSLTGVFQPQHF. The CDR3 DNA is TGTGCCAGCAGCTTGACAGGGGTATTTCAGCCCCAGCATTTT.

The CDR3 sequence is CASSLSGSHYGYTF. The CDR3 bases are TGTGCCAGCAGTTTATCGGGCAGCCACTATGGCTACACCTTC. The V and J genes are TRBV27 and TRBJ1-2; no reliable D call. The germline V gene has CDR1 MNHEY and CDR2 SMNVEV (reference sequence). V lost 0 bases and J 3 bases, leaving 8 bases between the germline ends. This CDR3 comprises 14 residues.

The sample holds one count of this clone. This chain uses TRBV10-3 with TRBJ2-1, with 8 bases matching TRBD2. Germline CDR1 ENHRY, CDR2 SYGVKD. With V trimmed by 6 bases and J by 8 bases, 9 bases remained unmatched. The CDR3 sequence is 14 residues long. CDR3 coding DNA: TGTGCCATCAGAGACCCGGGGGGGGTGGATGAGCAGTTCTTC. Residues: CAIRDPGGVDEQFF.

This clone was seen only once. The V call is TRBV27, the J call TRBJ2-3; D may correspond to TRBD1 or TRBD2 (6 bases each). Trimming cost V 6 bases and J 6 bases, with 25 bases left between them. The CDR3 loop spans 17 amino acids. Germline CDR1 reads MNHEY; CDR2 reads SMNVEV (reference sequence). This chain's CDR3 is CASSPRASGGSFDTQYF. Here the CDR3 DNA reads TGTGCCAGCAGCCCAAGGGCCTCCGGGGGCTCATTCGATACGCAGTATTTT.

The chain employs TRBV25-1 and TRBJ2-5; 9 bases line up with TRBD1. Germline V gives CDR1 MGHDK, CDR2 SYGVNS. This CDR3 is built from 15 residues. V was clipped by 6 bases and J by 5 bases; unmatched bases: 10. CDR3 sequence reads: CASSRQDRGSETQYF. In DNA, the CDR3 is TGTGCCAGCAGCCGCCAGGACAGGGGCAGCGAGACCCAGTACTTC.

The CDR3 region has the DNA TGTGCCAGCAGCTTAGGGGTCGCTAGCAGATACACAGATACGCAGTATTTT. It is translated as CASSLGVASRYTDTQYF. The chain joins TRBV7-6 to TRBJ2-3; tentatively, D is TRBD2 (5 bases). Trimming cost V 1 base and J 2 bases, with 16 bases left between them. Germline CDR1 reads SGHVS; CDR2 reads FNYEAQ. The CDR3 consists of 17 residues.

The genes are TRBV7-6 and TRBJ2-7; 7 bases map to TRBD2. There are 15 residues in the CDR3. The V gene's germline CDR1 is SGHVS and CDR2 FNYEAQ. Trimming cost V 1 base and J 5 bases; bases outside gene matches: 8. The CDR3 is CASSLDLGLVNEQYF. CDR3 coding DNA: TGTGCCAGCAGCTTAGATCTTGGACTAGTCAACGAGCAGTACTTC.